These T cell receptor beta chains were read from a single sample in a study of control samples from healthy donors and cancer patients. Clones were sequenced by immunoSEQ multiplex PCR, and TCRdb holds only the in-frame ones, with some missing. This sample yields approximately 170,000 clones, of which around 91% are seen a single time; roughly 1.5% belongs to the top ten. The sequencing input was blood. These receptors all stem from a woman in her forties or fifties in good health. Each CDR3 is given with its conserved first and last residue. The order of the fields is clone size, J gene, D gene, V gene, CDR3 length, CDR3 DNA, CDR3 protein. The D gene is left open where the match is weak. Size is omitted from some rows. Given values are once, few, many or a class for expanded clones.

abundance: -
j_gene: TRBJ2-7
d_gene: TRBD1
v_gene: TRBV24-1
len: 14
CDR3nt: TGTGCCACTTTCCCGGGACAGAGGACCTACGAGCAGTACTTC
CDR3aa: CATFPGQRTYEQYF

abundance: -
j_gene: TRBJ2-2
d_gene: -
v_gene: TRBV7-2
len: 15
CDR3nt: TGTGCCAGCAGCTTTTTACAGGGCGCGGCCGGGGAGCTGTTTTTT
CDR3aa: CASSFLQGAAGELFF

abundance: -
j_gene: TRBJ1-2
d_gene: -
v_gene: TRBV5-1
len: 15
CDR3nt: TGCGCCAGCAGCTTGGATCGGACAGCGTTCTATGGCTACACCTTC
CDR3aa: CASSLDRTAFYGYTF

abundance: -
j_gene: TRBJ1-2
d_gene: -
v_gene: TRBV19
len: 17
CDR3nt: TGTGCCAGTACCAGACAGGTCTCAACCTTGCAAAACTATGGCTACACCTTC
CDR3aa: CASTRQVSTLQNYGYTF

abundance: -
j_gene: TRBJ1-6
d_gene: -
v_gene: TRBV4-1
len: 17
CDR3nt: TGCGCCAGCAGCCAAGAAGCGGGCAGGGCAGATAATTCACCCCTCCACTTT
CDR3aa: CASSQEAGRADNSPLHF

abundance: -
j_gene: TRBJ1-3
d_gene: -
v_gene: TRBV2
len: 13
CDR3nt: TGTGCCAGCAATGGGGACTCTGGAAACACCATATATTTT
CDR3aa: CASNGDSGNTIYF

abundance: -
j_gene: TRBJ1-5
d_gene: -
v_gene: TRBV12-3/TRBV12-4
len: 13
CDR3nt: TGTGCCAGCAGAAATTTAGGGGGGGAGCCCCAGCATTTT
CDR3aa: CASRNLGGEPQHF

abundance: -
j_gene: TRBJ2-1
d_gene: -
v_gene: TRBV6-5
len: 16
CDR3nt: TGTGCCAGCAGTTACGACCGGCAAGTAGTTTACAATGAGCAGTTCTTC
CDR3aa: CASSYDRQVVYNEQFF

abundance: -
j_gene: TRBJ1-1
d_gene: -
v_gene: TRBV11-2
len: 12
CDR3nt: TGTGCCAGCAGCTTCGGGGCCCCTGGGGCTTTCTTT
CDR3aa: CASSFGAPGAFF

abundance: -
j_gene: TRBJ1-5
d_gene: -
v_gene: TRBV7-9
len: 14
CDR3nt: TGTGCCAGCAGCTTATCCGACAGCAATCAGCCTCAGCATTTT
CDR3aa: CASSLSDSNQPQHF

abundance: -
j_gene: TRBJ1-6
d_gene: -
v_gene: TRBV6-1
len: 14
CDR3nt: TGTGCCAGCAGTGAAGCTCCGAGAAATTCACCCCTCCACTTT
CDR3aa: CASSEAPRNSPLHF

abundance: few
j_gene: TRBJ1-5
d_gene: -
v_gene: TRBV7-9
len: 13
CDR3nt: TGTGCCAGCAGCCCAGGAAGCAATCAGCCCCAGCATTTT
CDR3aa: CASSPGSNQPQHF

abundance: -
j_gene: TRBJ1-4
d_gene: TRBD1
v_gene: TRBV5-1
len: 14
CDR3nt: TGCGCCAGCAGCTCAGGGACAGGGGATGAAAAACTGTTTTTT
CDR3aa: CASSSGTGDEKLFF

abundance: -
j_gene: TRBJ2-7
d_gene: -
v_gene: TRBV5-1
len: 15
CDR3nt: TGCGCCAGCAGCTTGGATGGATCAATGGCCGTGGAGCAGTACTTC
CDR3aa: CASSLDGSMAVEQYF

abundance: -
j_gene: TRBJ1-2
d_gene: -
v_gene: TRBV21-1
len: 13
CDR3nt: TGTGCCAGCAGCAAAGATGGGGGCTATGGCTACACCTTC
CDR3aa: CASSKDGGYGYTF

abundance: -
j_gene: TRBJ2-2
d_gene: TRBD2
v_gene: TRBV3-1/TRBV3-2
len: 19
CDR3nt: TGTGCCAGCAGCCAAGAGCGCCTAGCGGGGGGGCGTATATCCGGGGAGCTGTTTTTT
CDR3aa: CASSQERLAGGRISGELFF

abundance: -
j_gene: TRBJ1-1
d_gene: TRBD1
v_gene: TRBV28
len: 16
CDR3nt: TGTGCCAGCAGTTTGGGGTGGGCAGGGGGAGGGACTGAAGCTTTCTTT
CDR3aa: CASSLGWAGGGTEAFF

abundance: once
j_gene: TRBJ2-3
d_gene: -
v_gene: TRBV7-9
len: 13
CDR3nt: TGTGCCAGCAGCTTAGCTGGGGCAGATACGCAGTATTTT
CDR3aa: CASSLAGADTQYF

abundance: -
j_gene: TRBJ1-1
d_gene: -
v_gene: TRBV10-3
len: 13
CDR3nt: TGTGCCATCAGCGGACCGATGAACACTGAAGCTTTCTTT
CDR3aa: CAISGPMNTEAFF